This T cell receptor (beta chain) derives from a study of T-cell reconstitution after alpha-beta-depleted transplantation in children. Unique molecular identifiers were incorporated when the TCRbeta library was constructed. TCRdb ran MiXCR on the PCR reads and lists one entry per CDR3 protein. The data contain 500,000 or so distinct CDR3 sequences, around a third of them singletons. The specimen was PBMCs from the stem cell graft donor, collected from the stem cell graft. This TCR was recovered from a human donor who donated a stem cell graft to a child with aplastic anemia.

The DNA for the CDR3 is TGCGCCAGCAGCTGGGGAAGCGGTAATGAAAAACTGTTTTTT. This gives the protein CASSWGSGNEKLFF. The genes are TRBV5-1 and TRBJ1-4, with D hard to call. The CDR3 loop spans 14 amino acids. Germline assignment: CDR1 SGHRS and CDR2 YFSETQ. The V gene lost 3 bases and the J gene lost 4 bases, with 10 bases spanning the gap.